Listed here are 27 T cell receptor beta chains from one sample, sequenced in a study of T cells in Graves' hyperthyroidism and ophthalmopathy. Amplification targeted TCR beta CDR3 regions from RNA transcripts. The HTBI primer set served for first-round RT-PCR of the TCR CDR3. Each CDR3 protein is one row after TCRdb ran MiXCR on the multiplex PCR reads. Among around 700,000 distinct CDR3 sequences, around a sixth were seen once, and the ten largest hold around 17%. The source material was blood. These receptors were taken from a woman aged 45-59 years with Graves' hyperthyroidism that later progressed to Graves' ophthalmopathy.

This clonotype was seen at least ten times. The chain joins TRBV5-1 to TRBJ2-3, with D possibly being TRBD2 (7 bases). V was pared by 0 bases and J by 5 bases, with 13 bases between. CDR3 length equals 15 residues. Germline values: CDR1 SGHRS, CDR2 YFSETQ. This chain's CDR3 is CASSLGRGAIDTQYF. CDR3 bases: TGCGCCAGCAGCTTGGGACGGGGGGCGATAGATACGCAGTATTTT.

The chain has TRBV12-3 or TRBV12-4 and TRBJ1-4, with D possibly TRBD1 on 5 matching bases. The V end was cut by 6 bases, the J end by 8 bases, with 16 bases between. The CDR3 consists of 14 residues. CDR3 sequence: CASRHGRGPEKLFF. For the CDR3, the DNA is TGTGCCAGCAGACATGGACGGGGACCGGAAAAACTGTTTTTT.

This clonotype has more than one count but fewer than ten. V gene TRBV12-3 or TRBV12-4 combines with J gene TRBJ2-2, with TRBD2 matching 11 bases. V shed 2 bases and J 4 bases; nucleotides not matched to a gene: 6. The CDR3 has 17 amino acids. The CDR3 DNA reads TGTGCCAGCAGTTTATTTAGCGGGGGGGCCAGCACCGGGGAGCTGTTTTTT. Its translation: CASSLFSGGASTGELFF.

The V and J genes are TRBV6-1 and TRBJ1-2; TRBD1 matches at 7 bases. With V trimmed by 4 bases and J by 8 bases, 10 bases remained unmatched. Germline lookup yields CDR1 MNHNS and CDR2 SASEGT. The length of the CDR3 is 14 residues. DNA of the CDR3: TGTGCCAGCAGTGCTCAGGGGGAATTCGACGGCTACACCTTC. It yields the protein CASSAQGEFDGYTF.

This clonotype has ten or more counts. This chain links TRBV18 with TRBJ2-7; D is uncertain. Germline loops: CDR1 KGHSH, CDR2 LQKENI. This CDR3 spans 12 amino acids. Trimming stripped 2 bases from V and 4 bases from J, with 6 bases between. CDR3 protein: CASSPVGYEQYF. CDR3 in DNA: TGTGCCAGCTCACCAGTGGGTTACGAGCAGTACTTC.

The chain links TRBV5-8 to TRBJ2-1, with 11 bases matching TRBD1. Looked up from germline, CDR1 is SGHTS and CDR2 is YDEGEE. The V segment lost 4 bases and the J segment 4 bases; nucleotides outside the gene matches: 4. The CDR3 extends over 15 amino acids. The CDR3: CASSTRDRGYNEQFF. CDR3 sequence (DNA): TGTGCCAGCAGCACCCGGGACAGGGGGTACAATGAGCAGTTCTTC.

In its sample, this clonotype was seen many times. J is TRBJ1-6 and V is TRBV20-1; D unclear. V lost 2 bases and J lost 14, with 10 bases in between. The CDR3 consists of 11 residues. The germline V gene encodes CDR1 DFQATT and CDR2 SNEGSKA (reference sequence). The chain's CDR3 is CSARSRQALHF. The CDR3 region has the DNA TGCAGTGCTAGAAGTCGGCAGGCCCTCCACTTT.

This clonotype was found many times. The chain links TRBV20-1 to TRBJ2-7, with TRBD1 identical over 10 bases. The CDR3 sequence is 14 residues long. CDR1 and CDR2 from the germline V gene are DFQATT and SNEGSKA (reference sequence). V lost 5 bases and J lost 1; bases outside the gene matches: 5. This chain's CDR3 is CSASGTGVSYEQYF. In nucleotides, the CDR3 is TGCAGTGCTTCCGGGACAGGGGTTTCCTACGAGCAGTACTTC.

This clonotype occurred a few times. This chain uses TRBV6-1 with TRBJ1-2; D gene ambiguous. The germline gives CDR1 MNHNS, CDR2 SASEGT. The ends were cut back, 5 bases at V and 1 base at J, with 14 bases in the middle. The CDR3 covers 15 residues. The CDR3 coding sequence is TGTGCCAGCAGTAAGACGGATACTAGTAACTATGGCTACACCTTC. This sequence encodes CASSKTDTSNYGYTF.

The chain is built from TRBV6-1 and TRBJ2-7, with 10 bases matching TRBD1. The length of the CDR3 is 14 residues. V lost 5 bases, J lost 6 bases, and 7 bases stayed unmatched. Germline V gene lookup returns CDR1 MNHNS and CDR2 SASEGT. The CDR3, as DNA: TGTGCCAGCAGTTCGGGACAGGGGCCGAGCGAGCAGTACTTC. This translates into CASSSGQGPSEQYF.

The V call is TRBV19, the J call TRBJ2-2, with 7 positions matching TRBD1. Germline lookup yields CDR1 LNHDA and CDR2 SQIVND (reference sequence). The CDR3 extends over 17 amino acids. The V and J ends lost 1 base and 4 bases, in that order; junction bases with no gene match: 9. Written as DNA, the CDR3 is TGTGCCAGTAGTATAGCGCCCCCGGGACAGTTCACCGGGGAGCTGTTTTTT. Protein: CASSIAPPGQFTGELFF.

V gene TRBV2 combines with J gene TRBJ1-6; perhaps TRBD1 as D (6 bases). V was trimmed by 2 bases and J by 1 base, leaving 33 bases between them. The CDR3 has 24 amino acids. Germline lookup yields CDR1 SNHLY and CDR2 FYNNEI. Written as DNA, the CDR3 is TGTGCCAGCAGTGAATTTCCGCAGTCTAGGTCGGGGGCCGTACTGGGTTCCTATAATTCACCCCTCCACTTT. It yields the protein CASSEFPQSRSGAVLGSYNSPLHF. The variable domain in full, completed from reference TRBV2 and TRBJ1-6, reads EPEVTQTPSHQVTQMGQEVILRCVPISNHLYFYWYRQILGQKVEFLVSFYNNEISEKSEIFDDQFSVERPDGSNFTLKIRSTKLEDSAMYFCASSEFPQSRSGAVLGSYNSPLHFGNGTRLTVT.

This rearrangement joins TRBV27 to TRBJ2-5, with 7 bases aligning to TRBD2. V lost 6 bases, J lost 3 bases, and 10 bases stayed unmatched. The V gene's germline CDR1 is MNHEY and CDR2 SMNVEV (reference sequence). The CDR3 is 15 residues long. CDR3 nucleotide sequence: TGTGCCAGCAGACGGCGGGGACTACCAGAAGAGACCCAGTACTTC. Translation gives CASRRRGLPEETQYF.

The CDR3 sequence: CATSERDRVREQYF. CDR3 nucleotides: TGTGCCACCAGTGAACGGGACAGGGTTCGCGAGCAGTACTTC. This chain connects TRBV24-1 to TRBJ2-7; 9 nucleotides agree with TRBD1. V dropped 4 bases and J dropped 6; count of bases not matched to a gene: 6. CDR1 and CDR2 from the germline V gene are KGHDR and SFDVKD. This CDR3 comprises 14 residues.

This clonotype was counted only a few times. DNA of the CDR3: TGTGCCAGCAGTTACAGGGGACGGGCTAATGAAAAACTGTTTTTT. Translated: CASSYRGRANEKLFF. The J gene is TRBJ1-4, the V gene TRBV6-5, with D perhaps TRBD1 (5 bases). V lost 2 bases to trimming and J lost 3 bases, with 10 bases between them. The CDR3 consists of 15 residues. Germline-derived CDR1 and CDR2 are MNHEY and SVGAGI.

This clonotype was observed at least ten times. V gene TRBV18 combines with J gene TRBJ1-1; D is perhaps TRBD1 (5 bases). This CDR3 comprises 13 residues. V was shortened by 7 bases and J by 1 base, with 10 bases between the two germline ends. Germline V gene data show CDR1 as KGHSH and CDR2 as LQKENI. The CDR3 here is CASFGGENTEAFF. The CDR3, as DNA: TGTGCCAGCTTCGGGGGGGAGAACACTGAAGCTTTCTTT.

This clonotype was recorded a few times. The chain links TRBV2 to TRBJ2-7; possibly TRBD1 for D (7 bases). The CDR3 extends over 13 amino acids. Looked up from germline, CDR1 is SNHLY and CDR2 is FYNNEI. V lost 6 bases and J lost 1, with 10 bases in between. The CDR3 DNA sequence: TGTGCCAGCAGGCGGGACAGATCCTACGAGCAGTACTTC. Protein sequence: CASRRDRSYEQYF.

The chain couples TRBV3-1 to TRBJ1-1; no clear D gene. The germline V and J ends were trimmed by 2 bases and 1 base, with 5 bases remaining between them. The CDR3 has 13 residues. Germline V gene data show CDR1 as LGHDT and CDR2 as YNNKEL (reference sequence). CDR3 bases: TGTGCCAGCAGCCAATCCAAGAACACTGAAGCTTTCTTT. Amino acids: CASSQSKNTEAFF.

In this sample, this clonotype turned up many times. The V call is TRBV2, the J call TRBJ1-1; 8 bases are shared with TRBD1. There are 14 residues in the CDR3. The V and J ends lost 10 bases and 2 bases, in that order; junction bases with no gene match: 9. CDR1 is SNHLY and CDR2 is FYNNEI in the germline V gene. In DNA form, the CDR3 reads TGTGCCACCTTACAAGACAGGGGCAACACTGAAGCTTTCTTT. Translation: CATLQDRGNTEAFF.

A few counts support this clonotype. This chain joins TRBV7-6 and TRBJ1-4; TRBD1 is a possible D gene (5 bases). The germline gives CDR1 SGHVS, CDR2 FNYEAQ. Trimming removed 1 base at V and 11 bases at J, with 14 bases between. This CDR3 contains 14 residues. CDR3 amino acids: CASSLEVQGGKLFF. The DNA of the CDR3 is TGTGCCAGCAGCTTAGAGGTCCAGGGCGGGAAACTGTTTTTT.

This clonotype has only a few counts. The chain joins TRBV7-9 to TRBJ2-2, with no clear D. Germline-derived CDR1 and CDR2 are SEHNR and FQNEAQ (reference sequence). This CDR3 is 12 amino acids long. Trimming removed 7 bases from V and 6 bases from J, with 9 bases in between. This CDR3 reads CASTLEAGELFF. CDR3 nucleotide sequence: TGTGCCAGCACCCTCGAGGCCGGGGAGCTGTTTTTT.

CDR3 nucleotides: TGTGCCAGCAGAAAAACAGGGAGCACCGGGGAGCTGTTTTTT. Translating gives CASRKTGSTGELFF. This chain links TRBV6-2 or TRBV6-3 with TRBJ2-2; D possibly corresponds to TRBD1 (6 bases). The V and J ends lost 6 bases and 4 bases respectively, with 12 bases between them. CDR3 length: 14 amino acids. Germline CDR1 is MNHEY and CDR2 is SVGEGT.

The chain links TRBV20-1 to TRBJ1-1; D is uncertain. The CDR3 is made up of 12 amino acids. Germline CDR1 and CDR2: DFQATT and SNEGSKA (reference sequence). Trimming cost V 5 bases and J 5 bases, with 12 bases left between them. Here the CDR3 DNA reads TGCAGTGCTCCACCCAGGTTGACTGAAGCTTTCTTT. Amino acids: CSAPPRLTEAFF.

In its sample, this clonotype was seen many times. The chain employs TRBV6-5 and TRBJ2-5; 10 bases are shared with TRBD2. Germline V lookup: CDR1 MNHEY, CDR2 SVGAGI. The CDR3 has 17 amino acids. Losses at the gene ends were 1 base for V and 2 bases for J; bases not matched to a gene: 7. The CDR3 DNA follows: TGTGCCAGCAGTTACTGGGGTTCTAGCGGGGGACAAGAGACCCAGTACTTC. Residues: CASSYWGSSGGQETQYF.

V is TRBV19 and J is TRBJ1-5, with 8 bases matching TRBD1. This CDR3 is 13 amino acids long. The V segment lost 7 bases and the J segment 5 bases; nucleotides outside the gene matches: 4. CDR1 and CDR2 from the germline V gene are LNHDA and SQIVND (reference sequence). DNA of the CDR3: TGTGCCAGTAAGACAGGGGTGGATCAGCCCCAGCATTTT. As protein: CASKTGVDQPQHF.

The sample holds a few counts of this clonotype. V is TRBV14 and J is TRBJ2-3, with unresolved D. Trimming removed 0 bases from V and 2 bases from J, with 12 bases in between. The V gene's germline CDR1 is SGHDN and CDR2 FVKESK. CDR3 length: 16 residues. The CDR3 protein is CASSQDRGFDTDTQYF. In DNA, the CDR3 is TGTGCCAGCAGCCAAGATCGAGGTTTCGACACAGATACGCAGTATTTT. The full variable domain, with the rest looked up from reference TRBV14 and TRBJ2-3, is EAGVTQFPSHSVIEKGQTVTLRCDPISGHDNLYWYRRVMGKEIKFLLHFVKESKQDESGMPNNRFLAERTGGTYSTLKVQPAELEDSGVYFCASSQDRGFDTDTQYFGPGTRLTVL.

This clonotype was observed at least ten times. This chain joins TRBV6-1 and TRBJ1-1; D remains unclear. The CDR3 is 13 residues long. The germline V and J ends were trimmed by 4 bases and 1 base, with 7 bases remaining between them. Looked up from germline, CDR1 is MNHNS and CDR2 is SASEGT. As DNA, the CDR3 is TGTGCCAGCAGTGGACACCCGAACACTGAAGCTTTCTTT. Amino acid sequence: CASSGHPNTEAFF.